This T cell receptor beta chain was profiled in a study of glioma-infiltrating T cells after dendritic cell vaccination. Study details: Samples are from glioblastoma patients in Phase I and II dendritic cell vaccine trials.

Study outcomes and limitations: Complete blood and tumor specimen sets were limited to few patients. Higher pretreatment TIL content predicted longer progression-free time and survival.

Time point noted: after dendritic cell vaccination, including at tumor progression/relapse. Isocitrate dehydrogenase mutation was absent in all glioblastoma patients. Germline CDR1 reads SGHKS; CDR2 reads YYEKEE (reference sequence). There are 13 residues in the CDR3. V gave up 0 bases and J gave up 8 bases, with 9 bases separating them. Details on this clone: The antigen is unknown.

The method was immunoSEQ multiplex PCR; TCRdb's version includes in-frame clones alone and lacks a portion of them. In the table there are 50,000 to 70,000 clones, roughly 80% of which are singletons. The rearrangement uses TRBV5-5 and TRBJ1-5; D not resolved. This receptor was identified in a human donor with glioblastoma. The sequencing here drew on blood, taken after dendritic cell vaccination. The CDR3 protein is CASSLVSGEPQHF. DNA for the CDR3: TGTGCCAGCAGCTTGGTTTCCGGGGAGCCCCAGCATTTT.